Following are 28 T cell receptor beta chains from one sample sequenced in a study of beta chain features in type 1 diabetes listed by TCRdb under 2018. Study-wide conclusions, independent of this receptor: Type 1 diabetes patients showed a moderate but significant shortening of TCRB CDR3 length in all four CD4+ subsets.

The antigens for these receptors are not known. Libraries came from the immunoSEQ multiplex PCR assay. All of the isolated RNA was reverse transcribed with the High Capacity cDNA Reverse Transcription Kit, so expressed TCRB transcripts were sequenced. Entries here come from immuneACCESS through TCRdb and include only in-frame sequences with V and J called. Some clones fail to appear in such tables; in the studies checked, an unresolved V gene covers under half of the shortfall, and the cause of the remainder is unknown. This sample gives over 150,000 clones in total; about 9.3% of them show up just once. Roughly 0.45% of the sample is held by the ten biggest clonotypes. The material sequenced was central memory CD4+ T cells from blood. The receptors here all came from a man aged 25-45 years with type 1 diabetes.

This clone was counted between two and nine times. The chain joins TRBV9 to TRBJ2-5; tentatively, D is TRBD1 (5 bases). Trimming removed 0 bases at V and 0 bases at J, with 6 bases between. The CDR3 is 14 residues long. Germline V gives CDR1 SGDLS, CDR2 YYNGEE. The CDR3, as DNA: TGTGCCAGCAGCGTAGCGACAGACCAAGAGACCCAGTACTTC. Protein product: CASSVATDQETQYF. Using reference TRBV9 and TRBJ2-5 for the parts outside the CDR3, the full variable domain is DSGVTQTPKHLITATGQRVTLRCSPRSGDLSVYWYQQSLDQGLQFLIQYYNGEERAKGNILERFSAQQFPDLHSELNLSSLELGDSALYFCASSVATDQETQYFGPGTRLLVL.

CDR3 region: CASSSPGQEYNEQFF. The CDR3 coding sequence is TGCGCCAGCAGCTCGCCGGGACAGGAGTACAATGAGCAGTTCTTC. The chain joins TRBV5-1 to TRBJ2-1, with TRBD1 matching over 8 bases. Germline-derived CDR1 and CDR2 are SGHRS and YFSETQ. This CDR3 contains 15 residues. V lost 3 bases to trimming and J lost 4 bases; unmatched junction nucleotides: 6. Full variable domain (outside the CDR3, taken from reference TRBV5-1 and TRBJ2-1): KAGVTQTPRYLIKTRGQQVTLSCSPISGHRSVSWYQQTPGQGLQFLFEYFSETQRNKGNFPGRFSGRQFSNSRSEMNVSTLELGDSALYLCASSSPGQEYNEQFFGPGTRLTVL.

The genes are TRBV5-1 and TRBJ2-5, with 7 bases identical to TRBD2. The CDR3 totals 13 residues. Germline lookup yields CDR1 SGHRS and CDR2 YFSETQ. V lost 4 bases and J lost 8; bases outside the gene matches: 8. Written as DNA, the CDR3 is TGCGCCAGCAGCGGGACTACCCGTGATACCCAGTACTTC. Its protein product is CASSGTTRDTQYF.

This clone appeared a few times. The CDR3 nucleotides read TGTGCCAGCAGCGAGATGGGACTTGACAATGAGCAGTTCTTC. Amino acid sequence: CASSEMGLDNEQFF. The chain is built from TRBV21-1 and TRBJ2-1; the table's D call TRBD2 went unverified against the DNA. TRBV21-1 is tagged as a pseudogene. This CDR3 has 14 amino acids.

The CDR3 protein is CASSLNSGGYNEQFF. CDR3 nucleotide sequence: TGTGCCAGCAGCTTAAATAGCGGGGGGTACAATGAGCAGTTCTTC. The chain carries TRBV7-2 and TRBJ2-1, with 10 bases identical to TRBD2. The CDR3 has 15 residues. Trimming removed 2 bases from V and 4 bases from J; junction bases left unmatched: 2. In germline, CDR1 is SGHTA, CDR2 FQGNSA. The full variable domain, its missing parts supplied by reference TRBV7-2 and TRBJ2-1, is GAGVSQSPSNKVTEKGKDVELRCDPISGHTALYWYRQSLGQGLEFLIYFQGNSAPDKSGLPSDRFSAERTGGSVSTLTIQRTQQEDSAVYLCASSLNSGGYNEQFFGPGTRLTVL.

This chain joins TRBV28 and TRBJ2-7; TRBD2 agrees at 13 bases. Germline lookup yields CDR1 MDHEN and CDR2 SYDVKM. The CDR3 extends over 15 amino acids. V trimming: 3 bases; J trimming: 4 bases; junction bases outside the gene matches: 3. Here the CDR3 DNA reads TGTGCCAGCAGTTTCCGGACTAGCGGGAGATACGAGCAGTACTTC. It translates to CASSFRTSGRYEQYF.

This chain joins TRBV30 and TRBJ1-3; possibly TRBD1 for D (6 bases). Germline V gene sequence: CDR1 GTSNPN, CDR2 SVGIG (reference sequence). Trimming took 6 bases from V and 0 from J, leaving 9 bases between them. There are 13 residues in the CDR3. The CDR3 DNA follows: TGTGCCTGTACGGACAGCTCTGGAAACACCATATATTTT. This gives the protein CACTDSSGNTIYF.

This clone has a handful of counts. The chain couples TRBV7-2 to TRBJ2-5, with D maybe TRBD2 (5 bases). Trimming cost V 11 bases and J 4 bases, with 14 bases left between them. This CDR3 is 12 amino acids long. Germline assignment: CDR1 SGHTA and CDR2 FQGNSA. The CDR3 region has the DNA TGTGCCTCCGTCTCGGCGGGAGAGACCCAGTACTTC. The encoded protein is CASVSAGETQYF.

In its sample, this clone was seen a few times. V gene TRBV2 combines with J gene TRBJ1-2, with TRBD1 identical over 8 bases. The CDR3 sequence is 14 residues long. CDR1 is SNHLY and CDR2 is FYNNEI in the germline V gene. Germline trimming cut 3 bases from V and 8 bases from J; bases unmatched to any gene: 8. CDR3 region: CASSERQGAYGYTF. CDR3 sequence (DNA): TGTGCCAGCAGTGAGAGGCAGGGGGCGTACGGCTACACCTTC.

This clone was seen more than once but under ten times. CDR3 sequence reads: CSASGTSEAFF. Here the CDR3 DNA reads TGCAGTGCCAGCGGGACTTCTGAAGCTTTCTTT. The chain links TRBV20-1 to TRBJ1-1; possibly TRBD1 for D (5 bases). Germline V gene sequence: CDR1 DFQATT, CDR2 SNEGSKA (reference sequence). Between the trimmed V and J ends, which lost 6 bases and 6 bases, there was a span of 11 bases. CDR3 size: 11 residues.

This clone was observed a handful of times. The genes are TRBV18 and TRBJ2-7; possibly TRBD1 for D (6 bases). V dropped 6 bases and J dropped 0 bases, with 12 bases sitting between them. The CDR3 totals 14 residues. Germline CDR1 and CDR2: KGHSH and LQKENI. Here the CDR3 DNA reads TGTGCCAGCTCGCCCGGGACAATCTCCTACGAGCAGTACTTC. Encoded protein: CASSPGTISYEQYF.

The CDR3 coding sequence is TGTGCCAGCAGCCTCCCATGGCGGGAGCTCACCTACGAGCAGTACTTC. This encodes CASSLPWRELTYEQYF. This chain joins TRBV7-2 and TRBJ2-7, with 7 bases aligning to TRBD2. Trimming cost V 5 bases and J 2 bases; bases outside gene matches: 12. The CDR3 spans 16 residues. The germline CDR1 and CDR2 sequences are SGHTA and FQGNSA. Supplemented by reference TRBV7-2 and TRBJ2-7, the full variable domain reads GAGVSQSPSNKVTEKGKDVELRCDPISGHTALYWYRQSLGQGLEFLIYFQGNSAPDKSGLPSDRFSAERTGGSVSTLTIQRTQQEDSAVYLCASSLPWRELTYEQYFGPGTRLTVT.

The rearrangement links TRBV30 to TRBJ1-3, with a tentative D call TRBD1 (6 bases). Germline lookup yields CDR1 GTSNPN and CDR2 SVGIG (reference sequence). V was clipped by 5 bases and J by 4 bases, with 15 bases between them. The length of the CDR3 is 14 residues. The CDR3 region has the DNA TGTGCCTGGTCAACCGGACAGTTCGGAAACACCATATATTTT. Protein product: CAWSTGQFGNTIYF.

This clone was counted between two and nine times. The chain carries TRBV28 and TRBJ2-2, with 9 bases identical to TRBD1. The CDR3 is 17 amino acids. With V trimmed by 5 bases and J by 2 bases, 9 bases remained unmatched. The V gene's germline CDR1 is MDHEN and CDR2 SYDVKM. Here the CDR3 reads CASSPPGTGTNTGELFF. CDR3 nucleotides: TGTGCCAGCAGTCCCCCCGGGACAGGGACTAACACCGGGGAGCTGTTTTTT. The whole variable domain, remainder taken from reference TRBV28 and TRBJ2-2, is DVKVTQSSRYLVKRTGEKVFLECVQDMDHENMFWYRQDPGLGLRLIYFSYDVKMKEKGDIPEGYSVSREKKERFSLILESASTNQTSMYLCASSPPGTGTNTGELFFGEGSRLTVL.

This clone came up a few times. The chain recombines TRBV5-1 with TRBJ1-1; 9 bases are shared with TRBD1. The CDR3 sequence is 16 residues long. With V trimmed by 8 bases and J by 1 base, 12 bases remained unmatched. Germline V gene sequence: CDR1 SGHRS, CDR2 YFSETQ. CDR3 amino acids: CASTGTGLSRNTEAFF. CDR3 DNA: TGCGCCAGTACCGGGACAGGGTTGTCGAGGAACACTGAAGCTTTCTTT.

Details on this clone: At the DNA level, this CDR3 is encoded by other sequences in the same sample as well. J is TRBJ1-4 and V is TRBV5-1; D might be TRBD1 (6 bases). The CDR3 is 13 residues long. V lost 4 bases and J 5 bases, leaving 9 bases between the germline ends. Germline V gene lookup returns CDR1 SGHRS and CDR2 YFSETQ. DNA of the CDR3: TGCGCCAGCAGCGAGGGACAAAATGAAAAACTGTTTTTT. This encodes CASSEGQNEKLFF.

This clone was counted between two and nine times. This chain joins TRBV30 and TRBJ2-1; D not certain. The germline gives CDR1 GTSNPN, CDR2 SVGIG (reference sequence). The ends were cut back, 0 bases at V and 10 bases at J, with 4 bases in the middle. The CDR3 extends over 10 amino acids. The DNA of the CDR3 is TGTGCCTGGAGTGTAGAGGAGCAGTTCTTC. It codes for CAWSVEEQFF.

V gene TRBV28 combines with J gene TRBJ2-7; no definite D call. Germline V gives CDR1 MDHEN, CDR2 SYDVKM. The V gene lost 2 bases and the J gene lost 0 bases, with 8 bases spanning the gap. The CDR3 length is 14 residues. The chain's CDR3 is CASSLISLSYEQYF. Written as DNA, the CDR3 is TGTGCCAGCAGTTTAATTTCCCTCTCCTACGAGCAGTACTTC.

The gene calls are TRBV2 and TRBJ2-3, with 7 bases matching TRBD1. Germline V gene data show CDR1 as SNHLY and CDR2 as FYNNEI. The CDR3 is made up of 14 amino acids. Trimming took 5 bases from V and 2 from J; bases not matched to a gene: 4. This CDR3 is CASSQDRTTDTQYF. The DNA for the CDR3 is TGTGCCAGCAGTCAGGACAGGACCACAGATACGCAGTATTTT.

This clone was seen a handful of times. V is TRBV14 and J is TRBJ2-1; weak D call: TRBD2 (5 bases). The CDR3 contains 16 residues. V was pared by 1 base and J by 9 bases, with 19 bases between. The germline CDR1 and CDR2 sequences are SGHDN and FVKESK. The CDR3 sequence is CASSQVGGLGLVEQFF. The CDR3 DNA reads as TGTGCCAGCAGCCAAGTTGGAGGATTGGGGTTGGTTGAGCAGTTCTTC.

The chain recombines TRBV29-1 with TRBJ2-6; TRBD1 aligns across 8 bases. Trimming took 6 bases from V and 2 from J; bases not matched to a gene: 3. The CDR3 consists of 14 residues. CDR1 is SQVTM, CDR2 ANQGSEA, per germline. CDR3 nucleotides: TGCAGCGTCGGACAGGGAGCTGGGGCCAACGTCCTGACTTTC. Translated: CSVGQGAGANVLTF.

V usage is TRBV7-9 and J usage is TRBJ2-5; D may be TRBD1 (5 bases). Germline CDR1 reads SEHNR; CDR2 reads FQNEAQ (reference sequence). Between the trimmed V and J ends, which lost 1 base and 1 base, there was a span of 7 bases. The CDR3 is 14 residues long. CDR3 protein: CASSLGTGQETQYF. CDR3 nucleotide sequence: TGTGCCAGCAGCTTAGGAACAGGCCAAGAGACCCAGTACTTC.

This CDR3 reads CASGAFGPYNEQFF. The CDR3 DNA follows: TGTGCCAGCGGGGCATTTGGCCCCTACAATGAGCAGTTCTTC. The chain combines TRBV6-5 with TRBJ2-1; D is possibly TRBD1 (5 bases). The CDR3 loop spans 14 amino acids. Germline V gene data show CDR1 as MNHEY and CDR2 as SVGAGI. Trimming took off 8 bases at V and 2 bases at J, with 13 bases between the two ends.

The chain joins TRBV29-1 to TRBJ2-5; maybe TRBD1 (5 bases). The germline V gene has CDR1 SQVTM and CDR2 ANQGSEA. There are 13 residues in the CDR3. Trimming shortened V by 5 bases and J by 0 bases, and 10 bases separated the two germline ends. CDR3 in amino acids: CSVPTGYQETQYF. CDR3 DNA sequence: TGCAGCGTTCCCACAGGCTACCAAGAGACCCAGTACTTC.

The table lists this clone with a few counts. The gene calls are TRBV7-9 and TRBJ2-7; D perhaps matches TRBD1 (5 bases). CDR3 size: 14 residues. Per the germline V gene, CDR1 is SEHNR and CDR2 is FQNEAQ (reference sequence). The ends were cut back, 4 bases at V and 2 bases at J, with 12 bases in the middle. The CDR3 nucleotides are TGTGCCAGCAGCTCCCGTCAGGGAACCTACGAGCAGTACTTC. Translating it yields CASSSRQGTYEQYF. Full variable domain (outside the CDR3, taken from reference TRBV7-9 and TRBJ2-7): DTGVSQNPRHKITKRGQNVTFRCDPISEHNRLYWYRQTLGQGPEFLTYFQNEAQLEKSRLLSDRFSAERPKGSFSTLEIQRTEQGDSAMYLCASSSRQGTYEQYFGPGTRLTVT.

The chain combines TRBV4-3 with TRBJ1-2; 7 bases align to TRBD1. V lost 5 bases and J lost 2; bases outside the gene matches: 2. Germline-derived CDR1 and CDR2 are LGHNA and YSLEER. The CDR3 totals 13 residues. Here the CDR3 reads CASSLGQNYGYTF. CDR3 DNA: TGCGCCAGCAGCTTGGGACAGAACTATGGCTACACCTTC.

This clone was counted between two and nine times. This chain links TRBV7-2 with TRBJ2-7; 8 nucleotides align to TRBD2. Germline values: CDR1 SGHTA, CDR2 FQGNSA. CDR3 length: 15 residues. Trimming took 2 bases from V and 6 from J; bases not matched to a gene: 9. CDR3 sequence (DNA): TGTGCCAGCAGCTTAAATCCCGGGACTAGAGGCGAGCAGTACTTC. Translating it yields CASSLNPGTRGEQYF.

Here the CDR3 DNA reads TGTGCCTGGAGTGTAAAGGGGGATACGCAGTATTTT. This sequence encodes CAWSVKGDTQYF. V is TRBV30 and J is TRBJ2-3, with a weak D call TRBD1 (5 bases). This CDR3 is 12 amino acids long. CDR1 and CDR2 from the germline V gene are GTSNPN and SVGIG (reference sequence). V was cut by 0 bases and J by 6 bases, with 7 bases left in between.